This paragraph covers one T cell receptor beta chain sequence. The antigen is not known. The data belong to a study of shared clonotypes between healthy human individuals. The overall study: The people who gave samples were a couple of women and a few men aged 18 to 49.

Cells designated naive CD8 were CD45RO-negative and were positively selected for CCR7, with terminally differentiated effector memory CD45RA+ cells excluded. The data were produced by immunoSEQ multiplex PCR, yet TCRdb's version contains in-frame clones alone and is incomplete. This table has hundreds of thousands of clones, around 96% appearing once. Germline CDR1 and CDR2: MDHEN and SYDVKM. The CDR3 is made up of 14 amino acids. V lost 3 bases to trimming and J lost 0 bases, with 8 bases between them. Study-level points and caveats: Clonotype sharing across donors was expected to vary with sequencing depth.

Sequenced: naive CD8+ T cells sorted from blood. The chain carries TRBV28 and TRBJ1-1, with TRBD1 as a possible D gene (5 bases). The clonotype comes from a woman aged 25 to 39 in good health. The CDR3 loop reads CASSFPGMNTEAFF. DNA of the CDR3: TGTGCCAGCAGTTTTCCAGGGATGAACACTGAAGCTTTCTTT.